Below, 32 T cell receptor beta chains from the same sample are listed, as sequenced in a study of blood T cell repertoires in COVID-19. Using immunoSEQ multiplex PCR, the repertoire was profiled, and TCRdb retains in-frame clones only, with some absent. Among 200,000 to 300,000 clones listed, approximately 85% were seen once. Specimen: PBMCs or T cells enriched from blood (not recorded which). These receptors were taken from a woman in her forties or fifties who had recovered from COVID-19.

V usage is TRBV6-5 and J usage is TRBJ1-5; D gene uncertain. CDR3 length: 15 residues. The germline V gene encodes CDR1 MNHEY and CDR2 SVGAGI. Trimming cost V 6 bases and J 3 bases, with 15 bases left between them. In DNA, the CDR3 is TGTGCCAGCAGGGGAGCCGGGTCGGACAATCAGCCCCAGCATTTT. Its protein product is CASRGAGSDNQPQHF.

V and J are TRBV13 and TRBJ1-1; 10 bases line up with TRBD1. The V gene's germline CDR1 is PRHDT and CDR2 FYEKMQ (reference sequence). CDR3 length equals 19 residues. Trimming at V came to 6 bases and at J to 10 bases, leaving 26 bases not matched to a gene. Written as DNA, the CDR3 is TGTGCCAGCAGGACCTTCGGGACAGGGGCTATTTCGTCGTGGTCGAGAGCTTTCTTT. Encoded protein: CASRTFGTGAISSWSRAFF.

The chain is built from TRBV5-4 and TRBJ1-2; 7 bases line up with TRBD1. Germline CDR1 reads SGHNT; CDR2 reads YYREEE (reference sequence). The CDR3 spans 14 residues. The V and J ends lost 4 bases and 0 bases, in that order; junction bases with no gene match: 3. The CDR3 nucleotides are TGTGCCAGCAGCACTGGACAGGCTAACTATGGCTACACCTTC. Translation gives CASSTGQANYGYTF.

The gene calls are TRBV5-1 and TRBJ2-7; 7 bases fit TRBD1. The ends lost 4 bases at V and 2 bases at J; junction bases unmatched: 3. This CDR3 comprises 13 residues. The germline V gene has CDR1 SGHRS and CDR2 YFSETQ. In DNA form, the CDR3 reads TGCGCCAGCAGCATGGGACAGCCCTACGAGCAGTACTTC. This codes for CASSMGQPYEQYF. The variable domain in full, with the rest retrieved from reference TRBV5-1 and TRBJ2-7, is KAGVTQTPRYLIKTRGQQVTLSCSPISGHRSVSWYQQTPGQGLQFLFEYFSETQRNKGNFPGRFSGRQFSNSRSEMNVSTLELGDSALYLCASSMGQPYEQYFGPGTRLTVT.

This clone was counted a single time. This chain joins TRBV15 and TRBJ2-1; a weak D match, TRBD1 (6 bases). CDR3 length equals 13 residues. Germline V lookup: CDR1 LNHNV, CDR2 YYDKDF (reference sequence). V lost 6 bases and J lost 3, with 9 bases in between. The CDR3 loop reads CATSRTDYNEQFF. CDR3 sequence (DNA): TGTGCCACCAGTAGGACAGACTACAATGAGCAGTTCTTC.

The chain has TRBV20-1 and TRBJ2-1, with TRBD2 matching over 7 bases. The V gene's germline CDR1 is DFQATT and CDR2 SNEGSKA (reference sequence). With V trimmed by 3 bases and J by 1 base, 6 bases remained unmatched. CDR3 size: 15 residues. The CDR3 DNA is TGCAGTGCTAGTCTAGCGGAACGATCCTACAATGAGCAGTTCTTC. Translated: CSASLAERSYNEQFF.

J is TRBJ1-6 and V is TRBV4-1; D is unresolved. Germline V CDR1 and CDR2: MGHRA, YSYEKL. The CDR3 is 16 residues long. The V end was cut by 4 bases, the J end by 1 base, with 11 bases between. The CDR3 sequence: CASSLRPGSYNSPLHF. CDR3 nucleotides: TGCGCCAGCAGCCTTCGTCCAGGATCCTATAATTCACCCCTCCACTTT.

This clone was detected once. The V gene is TRBV7-2, the J gene TRBJ2-3; D remains unclear. Germline assignment: CDR1 SGHTA and CDR2 FQGNSA. There are 15 residues in the CDR3. V shed 1 base and J shed 2 bases, with 10 bases lying between them. The CDR3 DNA is TGTGCCAGCAGCTTAGACCTCGGTAACACAGATACGCAGTATTTT. Translating gives CASSLDLGNTDTQYF. Variable domain in full (rest from reference TRBV7-2 and TRBJ2-3): GAGVSQSPSNKVTEKGKDVELRCDPISGHTALYWYRQSLGQGLEFLIYFQGNSAPDKSGLPSDRFSAERTGGSVSTLTIQRTQQEDSAVYLCASSLDLGNTDTQYFGPGTRLTVL.

This clone was seen only a few times. The chain recombines TRBV11-3 with TRBJ1-1; TRBD1 is a possible D gene (6 bases). CDR1 and CDR2 (germline): SGHNT, YENEEA. The CDR3 is made up of 14 amino acids. Trimming pared 2 bases from V and 5 bases from J, leaving 12 bases between. The CDR3 region has the DNA TGTGCCAGCAGCTTACCGCCCAGGGGAACTGAAGCTTTCTTT. Residues: CASSLPPRGTEAFF.

V gene TRBV29-1 combines with J gene TRBJ2-7, with TRBD2 matching over 13 bases. V trimming: 6 bases; J trimming: 3 bases; junction bases outside the gene matches: 8. The CDR3 totals 15 residues. The germline V gene has CDR1 SQVTM and CDR2 ANQGSEA. CDR3 loop: CSVSGTSGEYYEQYF. The CDR3 DNA is TGCAGCGTCTCCGGGACTAGCGGGGAGTACTACGAGCAGTACTTC.

The rearrangement uses TRBV3-1 (or the pseudogene TRBV3-2) and TRBJ2-1, with 13 bases fitting TRBD2. CDR1 and CDR2 (germline): LGHDT, YNNKEL (reference sequence). V dropped 2 bases and J dropped 6; count of bases not matched to a gene: 7. This CDR3 has 17 residues. The CDR3: CASSQSPGTSGTNEQFF. CDR3 coding DNA: TGTGCCAGCAGCCAATCCCCCGGGACTAGCGGGACCAATGAGCAGTTCTTC.

The chain uses TRBV5-8 and TRBJ2-2, with TRBD1 identical over 7 bases. Germline CDR1 reads SGHTS; CDR2 reads YDEGEE. CDR3 length: 14 residues. V was clipped by 2 bases and J by 7 bases; unmatched bases: 5. The CDR3 loop is CASSLQGQVGELFF. CDR3 DNA: TGTGCCAGCAGCTTACAGGGGCAGGTCGGGGAGCTGTTTTTT. The whole variable domain, remainder taken from reference TRBV5-8 and TRBJ2-2, is EAGVTQSPTHLIKTRGQQATLRCSPISGHTSVYWYQQALGLGLQFLLWYDEGEERNRGNFPPRFSGRQFPNYSSELNVNALELEDSALYLCASSLQGQVGELFFGEGSRLTVL.

The chain employs TRBV6-5 and TRBJ1-6; D is unresolved. Germline-derived CDR1 and CDR2 are MNHEY and SVGAGI. The CDR3 loop spans 15 amino acids. The V end was cut by 0 bases, the J end by 12 bases, with 15 bases between. The CDR3 DNA is TGTGCCAGCAGTTACTCTGGTGGACTTAGTGAACCCCTCCACTTT. It codes for CASSYSGGLSEPLHF.

The chain is built from TRBV27 and TRBJ1-1; TRBD1 might be the D (6 bases). Germline CDR1 and CDR2: MNHEY and SMNVEV (reference sequence). The CDR3 totals 14 residues. Trimming removed 5 bases at V and 9 bases at J, with 19 bases between. The CDR3 here is CASSPTGGGRKAFF. The CDR3 nucleotides read TGTGCCAGCAGTCCGACGGGAGGGGGTCGGAAAGCTTTCTTT.

The chain joins TRBV9 to TRBJ2-6, with D unresolved. Germline V lookup: CDR1 SGDLS, CDR2 YYNGEE. This CDR3 contains 15 residues. The V end lost 4 bases, the J end lost 4 bases, and 12 bases lay between the germline ends. The CDR3 loop is CASSFLSLGANVLTF. In DNA, the CDR3 is TGTGCCAGCAGCTTCCTGTCACTGGGGGCCAACGTCCTGACTTTC.

This chain joins TRBV27 and TRBJ2-1, with 11 positions matching TRBD2. The CDR3 contains 15 residues. J gave up 2 bases and V 3 bases, and 0 bases lay outside the gene matches. The germline V gene has CDR1 MNHEY and CDR2 SMNVEV (reference sequence). For the CDR3, the DNA is TGTGCCAGCAGTTTTAGCGGGAGGGCCTACAATGAGCAGTTCTTC. Amino acid sequence: CASSFSGRAYNEQFF.

CDR3 nucleotide sequence: TGTGCCTGGAGCCCGAGATCTAGGACAACCAACATTCAGTACTTC. As protein: CAWSPRSRTTNIQYF. The chain is built from TRBV30 and TRBJ2-4, with D possibly TRBD1 on 5 matching bases. The germline V and J ends were trimmed by 3 bases and 7 bases, with 19 bases remaining between them. The CDR3 has 15 residues. From germline, CDR1 is GTSNPN and CDR2 SVGIG (reference sequence). Supplemented by reference TRBV30 and TRBJ2-4, the full variable domain reads SQTIHQWPATLVQPVGSPLSLECTVEGTSNPNLYWYRQAAGRGLQLLFYSVGIGQISSEVPQNLSASRPQDRQFILSSKKLLLSDSGFYLCAWSPRSRTTNIQYFGAGTRLSVL.

The chain carries TRBV5-6 and TRBJ2-5; D gene uncertain. Germline CDR1 SGHDT, CDR2 YYEEEE. This CDR3 comprises 14 residues. The ends were cut back, 0 bases at V and 5 bases at J, with 11 bases in the middle. The CDR3 spells CASSLAEVAETQYF. The CDR3 coding sequence is TGTGCCAGCAGCTTGGCCGAGGTCGCGGAGACCCAGTACTTC.

The chain links TRBV7-2 to TRBJ1-4, with 9 bases lining up with TRBD1. Germline V CDR1 and CDR2: SGHTA, FQGNSA. The CDR3 length is 15 residues. V lost 5 bases and J lost 7; bases outside the gene matches: 8. The CDR3: CASSDGGTGFEKLFF. The CDR3 DNA sequence: TGTGCCAGCAGCGACGGGGGGACAGGGTTTGAAAAACTGTTTTTT.

The V call is TRBV28, the J call TRBJ1-1; tentative D call: TRBD1 (6 bases). The germline CDR1 and CDR2 sequences are MDHEN and SYDVKM. This CDR3 spans 13 amino acids. V was cut by 2 bases and J by 11 bases, with 15 bases left in between. CDR3 DNA: TGTGCCAGCAGTTTACGGGGGGCCGTGAAGGCTTTCTTT. Protein: CASSLRGAVKAFF.

In its sample, this clone was seen a few times. V and J are TRBV18 and TRBJ2-2, with 9 positions matching TRBD1. The J segment lost 6 bases and the V segment lost 5 bases, leaving 4 bases of the junction unmatched. CDR3 length: 14 residues. Germline CDR1 reads KGHSH; CDR2 reads LQKENI. The CDR3 sequence is CASSFRQGAGELFF. The CDR3 DNA is TGTGCCAGCTCATTCAGACAGGGGGCCGGGGAGCTGTTTTTT.

There are a few counts of this clone. The chain joins TRBV11-3 to TRBJ2-1, with D maybe TRBD2 (5 bases). This CDR3 is built from 15 residues. V lost 5 bases and J lost 7, with 18 bases in between. The germline V gene has CDR1 SGHNT and CDR2 YENEEA. The CDR3: CASSLRRSQGNEQFF. Written as DNA, the CDR3 is TGTGCCAGCAGCCTCAGGAGGTCACAAGGGAATGAGCAGTTCTTC.

The CDR3 protein is CASSHAEDSINTEAFF. The CDR3 DNA reads as TGCGCCAGCAGCCATGCCGAGGACAGCATAAACACTGAAGCTTTCTTT. The J gene is TRBJ1-1, the V gene TRBV4-1, with a possible D match to TRBD1 (6 bases). This CDR3 is 16 amino acids long. In germline, CDR1 is MGHRA, CDR2 YSYEKL. The ends were cut back, 3 bases at V and 2 bases at J, with 16 bases in the middle.

V usage is TRBV28 and J usage is TRBJ1-1; 7 bases are shared with TRBD1. J was trimmed by 2 bases and V by 5 bases; bases with no gene match: 5. CDR1 is MDHEN, CDR2 SYDVKM, per germline. This CDR3 region has 14 residues. The CDR3 protein is CASSPDRINTEAFF. The CDR3 region has the DNA TGTGCCAGCAGTCCGGACAGGATAAACACTGAAGCTTTCTTT.

The J gene is TRBJ1-1, the V gene TRBV6-6, with D possibly being TRBD1 (5 bases). V was clipped by 0 bases and J by 4 bases, with 12 bases between them. There are 15 residues in the CDR3. Germline CDR1 MNHNY, CDR2 SVGAGI (reference sequence). CDR3 in amino acids: CASSYSTGGGTEAFF. The CDR3 DNA is TGTGCCAGCAGTTACTCGACTGGGGGGGGCACTGAAGCTTTCTTT.

CDR3 in DNA: TGCGCCAGCAGCCCGGGGGGGGGCGCGGGTAATCAGCCCCAGCATTTT. This gives the protein CASSPGGGAGNQPQHF. V usage is TRBV5-1 and J usage is TRBJ1-5; perhaps TRBD1 as D (6 bases). The V gene lost 4 bases and the J gene lost 4 bases, with 18 bases spanning the gap. The CDR3 covers 16 residues. Germline V gene sequence: CDR1 SGHRS, CDR2 YFSETQ.

The chain carries TRBV3-1 (or the pseudogene TRBV3-2) and TRBJ1-2, with 8 bases that match TRBD1. Trimming cost V 4 bases and J 4 bases; bases outside gene matches: 5. Per the germline V gene, CDR1 is LGHDT and CDR2 is YNNKEL (reference sequence). This CDR3 has 14 residues. The CDR3 nucleotides are TGTGCCAGCAGCCGGGACAGGACCACCTATGGCTACACCTTC. Protein sequence: CASSRDRTTYGYTF.

V gene TRBV4-1 combines with J gene TRBJ2-7; perhaps TRBD1 as D (6 bases). The CDR3 runs to 15 residues. The germline V and J ends were trimmed by 3 bases and 4 bases, with 16 bases remaining between them. Germline CDR1 and CDR2: MGHRA and YSYEKL. The CDR3 DNA reads TGCGCCAGCAGCCAGAGAGACAGGCTCTCATACGAGCAGTACTTC. Its translation is CASSQRDRLSYEQYF.

This clone has a single count. The V gene is TRBV11-2, the J gene TRBJ1-5; possible D gene TRBD1, 5 bases. Between the trimmed V and J ends, which lost 6 bases and 4 bases, there was a span of 13 bases. CDR1 and CDR2 (germline): SGHAT, FQNNGV. The CDR3 totals 14 residues. CDR3 bases: TGTGCCAGCAGTCAGGGAGGCCCTAATCAGCCCCAGCATTTT. Translating it yields CASSQGGPNQPQHF.

The rearrangement uses TRBV5-1 and TRBJ2-5, with D maybe TRBD2 (6 bases). This CDR3 contains 15 residues. Trimming removed 3 bases from V and 1 base from J, with 13 bases in between. Looked up from germline, CDR1 is SGHRS and CDR2 is YFSETQ. This CDR3 is CASSWGAGTQETQYF. CDR3 coding DNA: TGCGCCAGCAGCTGGGGAGCGGGTACCCAAGAGACCCAGTACTTC.

The chain recombines TRBV24-1 with TRBJ1-6; D might be TRBD1 (5 bases). Germline V gene sequence: CDR1 KGHDR, CDR2 SFDVKD. Trimming took 1 base from V and 7 from J, leaving 13 bases between them. This CDR3 contains 16 residues. The CDR3 region has the DNA TGTGCCACCAGTGATTTAGTTCGGCGGGGGAATTCACCCCTCCACTTT. The encoded protein is CATSDLVRRGNSPLHF.

This chain connects TRBV7-2 to TRBJ2-3; 7 positions match TRBD2. The CDR3 spans 14 residues. V shed 5 bases and J 2 bases; nucleotides not matched to a gene: 4. Germline assignment: CDR1 SGHTA and CDR2 FQGNSA. Written as DNA, the CDR3 is TGTGCCAGCAGCGCGGGACTATCCACAGATACGCAGTATTTT. This gives the protein CASSAGLSTDTQYF. The variable domain in full, completed from reference TRBV7-2 and TRBJ2-3, reads GAGVSQSPSNKVTEKGKDVELRCDPISGHTALYWYRQSLGQGLEFLIYFQGNSAPDKSGLPSDRFSAERTGGSVSTLTIQRTQQEDSAVYLCASSAGLSTDTQYFGPGTRLTVL.